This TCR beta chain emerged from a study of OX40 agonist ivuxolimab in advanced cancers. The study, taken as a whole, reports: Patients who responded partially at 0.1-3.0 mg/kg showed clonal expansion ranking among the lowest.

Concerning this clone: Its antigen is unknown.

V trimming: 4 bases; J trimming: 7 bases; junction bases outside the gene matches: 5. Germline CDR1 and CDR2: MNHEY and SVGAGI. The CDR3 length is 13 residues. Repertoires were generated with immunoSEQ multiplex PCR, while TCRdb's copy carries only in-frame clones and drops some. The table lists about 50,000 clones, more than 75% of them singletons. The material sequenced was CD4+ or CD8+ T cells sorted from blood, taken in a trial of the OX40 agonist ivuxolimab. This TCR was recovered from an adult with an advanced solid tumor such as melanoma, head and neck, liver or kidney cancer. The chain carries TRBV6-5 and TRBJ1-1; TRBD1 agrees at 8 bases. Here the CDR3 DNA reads TGTGCCAGCAGTTCGGGACAGGAGCTTGAAGCTTTCTTT. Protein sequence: CASSSGQELEAFF.